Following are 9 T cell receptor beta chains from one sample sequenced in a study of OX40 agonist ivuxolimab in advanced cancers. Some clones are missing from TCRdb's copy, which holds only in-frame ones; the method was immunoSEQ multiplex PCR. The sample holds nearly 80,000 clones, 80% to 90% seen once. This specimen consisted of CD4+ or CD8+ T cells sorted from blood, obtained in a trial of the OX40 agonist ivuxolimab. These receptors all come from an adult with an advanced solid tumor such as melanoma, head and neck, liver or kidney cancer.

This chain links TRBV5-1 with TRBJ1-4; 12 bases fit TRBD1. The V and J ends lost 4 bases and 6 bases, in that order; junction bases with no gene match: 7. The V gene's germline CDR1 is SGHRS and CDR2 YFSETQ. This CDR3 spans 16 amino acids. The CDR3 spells CASSHSGQGAYEKLFF. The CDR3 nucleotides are TGCGCCAGCAGCCATTCGGGACAGGGGGCTTATGAAAAACTGTTTTTT.

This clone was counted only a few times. This CDR3 is CASSSVDGGSSYEQYF. DNA of the CDR3: TGTGCCAGCAGTTCGGTTGATGGGGGGAGCTCCTACGAGCAGTACTTC. This chain joins TRBV28 and TRBJ2-7, with D maybe TRBD2 (6 bases). Looked up from germline, CDR1 is MDHEN and CDR2 is SYDVKM. CDR3 length: 16 amino acids. V was shortened by 4 bases and J by 0 bases, with 16 bases between the two germline ends.

For the CDR3, the DNA is TGTGCCTGGAGTGGTGGAGCGGGAGTCGCAGATACGCAGTATTTT. Its translation is CAWSGGAGVADTQYF. The chain employs TRBV30 and TRBJ2-3; 8 nucleotides match TRBD2. V lost 1 base to trimming and J lost 4 bases; unmatched junction nucleotides: 7. Germline CDR1 is GTSNPN and CDR2 is SVGIG (reference sequence). This CDR3 is 15 amino acids long.

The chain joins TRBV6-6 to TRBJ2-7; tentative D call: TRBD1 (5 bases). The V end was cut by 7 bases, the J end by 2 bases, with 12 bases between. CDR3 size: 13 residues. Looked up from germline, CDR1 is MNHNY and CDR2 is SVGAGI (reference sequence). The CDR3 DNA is TGTGCCAGCACCCCGACAGAGGCCTACGAGCAGTACTTC. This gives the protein CASTPTEAYEQYF.

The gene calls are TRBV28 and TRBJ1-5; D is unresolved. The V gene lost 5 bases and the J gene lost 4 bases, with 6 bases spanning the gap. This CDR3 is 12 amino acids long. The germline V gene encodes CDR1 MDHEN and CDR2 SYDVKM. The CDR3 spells CASSTLNQPQHF. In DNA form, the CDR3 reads TGTGCCAGCAGTACCCTTAATCAGCCCCAGCATTTT.

The CDR3: CASSVGPPTGELFF. The CDR3 DNA reads TGTGCCAGCAGCGTCGGGCCTCCCACCGGGGAGCTGTTTTTT. The rearrangement joins TRBV7-8 to TRBJ2-2; D ambiguous. Germline V gene data show CDR1 as SGHVS and CDR2 as FQNEAQ. V dropped 5 bases and J dropped 4 bases, with 11 bases sitting between them. The CDR3 length is 14 residues.

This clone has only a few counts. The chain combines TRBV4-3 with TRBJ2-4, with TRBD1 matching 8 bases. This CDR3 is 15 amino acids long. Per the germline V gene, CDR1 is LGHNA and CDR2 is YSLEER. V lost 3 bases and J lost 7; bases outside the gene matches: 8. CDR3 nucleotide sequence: TGCGCCAGCAGCCATCCGACTCGGACAGGGAACATTCAGTACTTC. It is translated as CASSHPTRTGNIQYF.

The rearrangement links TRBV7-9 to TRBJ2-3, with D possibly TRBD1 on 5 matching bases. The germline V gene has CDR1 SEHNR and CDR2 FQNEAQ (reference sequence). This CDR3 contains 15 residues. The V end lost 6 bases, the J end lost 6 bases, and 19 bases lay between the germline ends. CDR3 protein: CASSVAGPQGDTQYF. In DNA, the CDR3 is TGTGCCAGCAGTGTCGCCGGGCCCCAGGGTGATACGCAGTATTTT.

CDR3 DNA sequence: TGTGCCAGCGGGAACAGGGAAAATTCACCCCTCCACTTT. This sequence encodes CASGNRENSPLHF. The rearrangement uses TRBV6-6 and TRBJ1-6, with TRBD1 as a possible D gene (6 bases). V dropped 8 bases and J dropped 7 bases, with 12 bases sitting between them. This CDR3 spans 13 amino acids. Germline CDR1 MNHNY, CDR2 SVGAGI (reference sequence).